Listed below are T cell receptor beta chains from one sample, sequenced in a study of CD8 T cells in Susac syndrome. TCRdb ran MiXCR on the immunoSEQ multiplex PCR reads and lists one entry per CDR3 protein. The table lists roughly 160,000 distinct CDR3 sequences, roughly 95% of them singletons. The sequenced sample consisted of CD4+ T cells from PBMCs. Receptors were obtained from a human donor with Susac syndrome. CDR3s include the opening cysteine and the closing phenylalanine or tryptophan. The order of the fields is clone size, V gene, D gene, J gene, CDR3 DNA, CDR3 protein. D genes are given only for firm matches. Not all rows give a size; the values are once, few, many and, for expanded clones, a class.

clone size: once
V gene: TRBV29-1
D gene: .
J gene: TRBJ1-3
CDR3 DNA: TGCAGCGTTGAAGCTGTCAAGGGCCTCTCTGGAAACACCATATATTTT
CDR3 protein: CSVEAVKGLSGNTIYF

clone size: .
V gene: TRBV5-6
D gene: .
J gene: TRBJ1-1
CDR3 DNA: TGTGCCAGCAGCTTGGAGATGAGGAGCACTGAAGCTTTCTTT
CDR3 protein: CASSLEMRSTEAFF

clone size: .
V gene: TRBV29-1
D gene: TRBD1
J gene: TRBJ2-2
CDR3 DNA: TGCAGCGCCGGACGACAGGGGACGGTCGGGGAGCTGTTTTTT
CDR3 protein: CSAGRQGTVGELFF

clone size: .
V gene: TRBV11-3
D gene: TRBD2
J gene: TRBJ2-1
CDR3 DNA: TGTGCCAGCAGCTTAGATTACGCGGGGGGTCAGTTCTTC
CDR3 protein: CASSLDYAGGQFF

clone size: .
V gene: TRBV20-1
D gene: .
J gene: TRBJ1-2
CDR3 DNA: TGCAGCCAAGGGACCGAGGCTAACTATGGCTACACCTTC
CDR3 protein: CSQGTEANYGYTF

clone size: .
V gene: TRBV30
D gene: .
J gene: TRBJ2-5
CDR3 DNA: TGTGCCTGGAGTGTACAGACTCAAGAGACCCAGTACTTC
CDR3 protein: CAWSVQTQETQYF

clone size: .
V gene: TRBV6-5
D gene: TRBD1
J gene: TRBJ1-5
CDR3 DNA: TGTGCCAGCAGTTACTTAGGACAGGGGCAGAGCAATCAGCCCCAGCATTTT
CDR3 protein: CASSYLGQGQSNQPQHF

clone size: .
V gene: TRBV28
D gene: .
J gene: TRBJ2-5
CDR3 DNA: TGTGCCAGCAGCCGGGACGTCCAAGAGACCCAGTACTTC
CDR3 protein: CASSRDVQETQYF

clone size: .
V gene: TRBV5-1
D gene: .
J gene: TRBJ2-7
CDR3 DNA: TGCGCCAGCAGCTTGGTCAGGGGACCCTCCGAGCAGTACTTC
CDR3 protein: CASSLVRGPSEQYF

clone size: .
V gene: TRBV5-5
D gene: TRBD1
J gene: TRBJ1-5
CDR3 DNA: TGTGCCAGCCGATCGGACAGGGTGGGTCAGCCCCAGCATTTT
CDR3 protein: CASRSDRVGQPQHF

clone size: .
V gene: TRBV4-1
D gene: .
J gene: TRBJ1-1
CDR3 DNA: TGCGCCAGCAGCTCCAGATTCGGGGGTGAAGCTTTCTTT
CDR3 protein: CASSSRFGGEAFF

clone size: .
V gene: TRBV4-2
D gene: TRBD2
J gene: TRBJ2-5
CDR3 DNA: TGTGCCAGCAGCCAAGACCCCGGGGTAGCGGGGGCCAACGTCGGATTACAAGAGACCCAGTACTTC
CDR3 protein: CASSQDPGVAGANVGLQETQYF

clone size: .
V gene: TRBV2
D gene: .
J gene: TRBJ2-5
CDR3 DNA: TGTGCCAGCAGTGAAGCCAGGGGATTCGAGACCCAGTACTTC
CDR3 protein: CASSEARGFETQYF

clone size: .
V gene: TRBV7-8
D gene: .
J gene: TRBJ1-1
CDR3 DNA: TGTGCCAGCAGCTTAGTGGGCAGGAACACTGAAGCTTTCTTT
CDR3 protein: CASSLVGRNTEAFF

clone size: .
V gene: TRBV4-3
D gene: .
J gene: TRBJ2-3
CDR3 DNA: TGCGCCAGCAGCCAAAACAGGAATACAGATACGCAGTATTTT
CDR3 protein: CASSQNRNTDTQYF

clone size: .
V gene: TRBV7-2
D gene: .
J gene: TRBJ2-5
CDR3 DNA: TGTGCCAGCAGCTTAGGGCAGGATCGGACCCAGTACTTC
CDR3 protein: CASSLGQDRTQYF

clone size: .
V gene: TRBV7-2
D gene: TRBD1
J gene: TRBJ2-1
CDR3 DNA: TGTGCCAGCAGCTTAGCCGGGACAGCAAAATACAATGAGCAGTTCTTC
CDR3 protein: CASSLAGTAKYNEQFF

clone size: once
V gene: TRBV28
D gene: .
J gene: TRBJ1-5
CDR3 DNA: TGTGCCAGCAGTTTATTCAGGTTCCGTGGTGGACAGAAGTCCGGTCAGCCCCAGCATTTT
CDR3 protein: CASSLFRFRGGQKSGQPQHF

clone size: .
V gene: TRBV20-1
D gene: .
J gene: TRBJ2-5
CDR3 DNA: TGCAGCTACCTGGCAGGCCTCCAAGAGACCCAGTACTTC
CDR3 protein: CSYLAGLQETQYF

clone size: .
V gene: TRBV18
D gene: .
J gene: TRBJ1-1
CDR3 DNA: TGTGCCAGCTCGCAACTCCCCGGGGGTGAAGCTTTCTTT
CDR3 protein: CASSQLPGGEAFF

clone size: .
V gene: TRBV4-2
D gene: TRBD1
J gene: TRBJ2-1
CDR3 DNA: TGTGCCAGCAGCCAAGGGCAGGGGGTGGGATACAATGAGCAGTTCTTC
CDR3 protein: CASSQGQGVGYNEQFF

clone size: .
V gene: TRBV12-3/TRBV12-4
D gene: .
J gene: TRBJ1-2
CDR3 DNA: TGTGCCAGCAGTTCTCGTCACGGCTACACCTTC
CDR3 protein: CASSSRHGYTF

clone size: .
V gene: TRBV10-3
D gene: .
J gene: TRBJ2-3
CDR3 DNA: TGTGCCATCAAGGGCGTTTTTGGTTCAGATACGCAGTATTTT
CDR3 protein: CAIKGVFGSDTQYF

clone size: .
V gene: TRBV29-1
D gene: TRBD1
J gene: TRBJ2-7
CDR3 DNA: TGCAGCGTTGGTATCGGCAGGGGGTACGAGCAGTACTTC
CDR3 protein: CSVGIGRGYEQYF

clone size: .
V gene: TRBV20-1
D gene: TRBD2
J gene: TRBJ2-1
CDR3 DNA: TGCAGTGCTAGACCGGGACTAGCGGTTTACAATGAGCAGTTCTTC
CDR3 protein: CSARPGLAVYNEQFF

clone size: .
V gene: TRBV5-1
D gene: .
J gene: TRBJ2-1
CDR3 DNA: TGCGCCAGCAGCCGCGATGGACAGTCCTCCTACAATGAGCAGTTCTTC
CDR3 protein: CASSRDGQSSYNEQFF

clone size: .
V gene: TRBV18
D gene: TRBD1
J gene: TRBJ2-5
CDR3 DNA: TGTGCCAGCTCACGTAGACAGGGGGAGACCCAGTACTTC
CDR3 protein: CASSRRQGETQYF

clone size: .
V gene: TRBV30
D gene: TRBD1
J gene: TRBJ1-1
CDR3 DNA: TGTGCCTGGAGCCGACAGGGGGCAAGAGCTGAAGCTTTCTTT
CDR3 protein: CAWSRQGARAEAFF

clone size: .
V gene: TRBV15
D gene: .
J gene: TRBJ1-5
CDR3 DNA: TGTGCCACCAGCCTAACGACATGGAGCAATCAGCCCCAGCATTTT
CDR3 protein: CATSLTTWSNQPQHF

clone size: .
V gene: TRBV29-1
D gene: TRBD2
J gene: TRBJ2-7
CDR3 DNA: TGCAGCGTTCCCGTCGCGGGAGGGACCTACGAGCAGTACTTC
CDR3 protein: CSVPVAGGTYEQYF

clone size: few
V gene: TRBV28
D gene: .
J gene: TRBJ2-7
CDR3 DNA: TGTGCCAGCAGTTTGGGTCGCGAGCAGTACTTC
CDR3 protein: CASSLGREQYF

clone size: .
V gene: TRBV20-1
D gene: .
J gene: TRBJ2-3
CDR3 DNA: TGCAGTGCGGGAAGGGACTCCTTATACACAGATACGCAGTATTTT
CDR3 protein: CSAGRDSLYTDTQYF

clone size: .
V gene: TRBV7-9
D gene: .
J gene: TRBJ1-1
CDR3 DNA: TGTGCCAGCAGATCCTCAAATCTCAGGGCTGTAGCTTTCTTT
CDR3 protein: CASRSSNLRAVAFF

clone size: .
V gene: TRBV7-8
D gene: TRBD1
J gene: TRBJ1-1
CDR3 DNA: TGTGCCAGCAGCTCCCCGGGACAGGGAGTTTCGTACACTGAAGCTTTCTTT
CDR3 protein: CASSSPGQGVSYTEAFF

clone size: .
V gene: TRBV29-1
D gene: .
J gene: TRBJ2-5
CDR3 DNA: TGCAGCGTTGAGGGGCAGGGAAAGACCCAGTACTTC
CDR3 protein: CSVEGQGKTQYF

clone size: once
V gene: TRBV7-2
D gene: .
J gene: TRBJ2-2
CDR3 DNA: TGTGCCAGCAGCCTAGGGGGAGGGAACACCGGGGAGCTGTTTTTT
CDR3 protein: CASSLGGGNTGELFF

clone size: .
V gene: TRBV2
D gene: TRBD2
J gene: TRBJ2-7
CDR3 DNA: TGTGCCAGCAGGGGGGGGACTCTAAGCTCCTACGAGCAGTACTTC
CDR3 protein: CASRGGTLSSYEQYF

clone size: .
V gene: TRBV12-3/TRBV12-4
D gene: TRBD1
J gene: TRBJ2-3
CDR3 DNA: TGTGCCAGCAGTTCGGACAGGGTGGATACGCAGTATTTT
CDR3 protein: CASSSDRVDTQYF

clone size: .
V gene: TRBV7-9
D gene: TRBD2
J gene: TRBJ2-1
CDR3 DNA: TGTGCCAGCAGCCTCGGCGCACTAGCGGGAACCCGCAATGAGCAGTTCTTC
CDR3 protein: CASSLGALAGTRNEQFF

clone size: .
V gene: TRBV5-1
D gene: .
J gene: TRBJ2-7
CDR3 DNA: TGCGCCACCAAATTGGGGGTAATCTACGAGCAGTACTTC
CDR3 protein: CATKLGVIYEQYF

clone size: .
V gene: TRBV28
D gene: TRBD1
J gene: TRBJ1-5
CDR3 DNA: TGTGCCAGCAGTCCCGGGACAGGGATGGGTAGCAATCAGCCCCAGCATTTT
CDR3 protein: CASSPGTGMGSNQPQHF

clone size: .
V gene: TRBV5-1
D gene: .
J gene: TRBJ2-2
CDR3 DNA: TGCGCCAGCAGAGGGACCTGGGAGCTGTTTTTT
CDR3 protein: CASRGTWELFF

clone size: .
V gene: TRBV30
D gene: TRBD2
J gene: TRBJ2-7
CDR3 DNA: TGTGCCTGGAGTAGGGGGCTAGCGGGAGCCTACGAGCAGTACTTC
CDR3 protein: CAWSRGLAGAYEQYF

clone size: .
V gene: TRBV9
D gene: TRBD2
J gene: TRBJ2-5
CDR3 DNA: TGTGCCAGCAGCGTAGCTAGCGGGGGGAACCAAGAGACCCAGTACTTC
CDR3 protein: CASSVASGGNQETQYF

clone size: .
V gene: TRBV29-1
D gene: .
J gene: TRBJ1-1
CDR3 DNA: TGCAGCGTCCGGACCGATTTGGACACTGAAGCTTTCTTT
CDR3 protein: CSVRTDLDTEAFF

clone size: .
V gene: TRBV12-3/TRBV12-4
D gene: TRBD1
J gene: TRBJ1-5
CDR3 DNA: TGTGCCAGCAGTCCCCAGGGGGGCATAAATCAGCCCCAGCATTTT
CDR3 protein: CASSPQGGINQPQHF

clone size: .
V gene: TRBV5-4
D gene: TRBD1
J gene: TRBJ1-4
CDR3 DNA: TGTGCCAGCAGCTCGGGGACAGGGCATGAAAAACTGTTTTTT
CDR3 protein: CASSSGTGHEKLFF